The clone carrying this T cell receptor beta chain was seen once. TCRdb's table, derived via immunoSEQ multiplex PCR, lists solely in-frame clones and lacks some. The table has 200,000 or so clones, roughly four fifths seen once. These data come from a study of blood T cell repertoires in COVID-19. The CDR3 consists of 17 residues. V dropped 0 bases and J dropped 6 bases, with 20 bases sitting between them. CDR1 LGHNA and CDR2 YSLEER come from the germline V gene. This chain connects TRBV4-3 to TRBJ1-2, with D maybe TRBD1 (5 bases). The sample comprised peripheral blood. The TCR was taken from a woman aged 30 to 39 with acute or convalescent COVID-19. CDR3 in amino acids: CASSQDPRVAGVNGYTF. The CDR3 DNA sequence: TGCGCCAGCAGCCAAGATCCCCGGGTAGCGGGGGTAAATGGCTACACCTTC.